These T cell receptor beta chains were read from a single sample in a study of regulatory T cells in long-lasting Graves disease. Each CDR3 protein gets one entry after TCRdb re-called the multiplex PCR reads with MiXCR. This table holds more than 400,000 distinct CDR3 sequences, under 20% found once. This sample also belongs to another study, concerning T cells in Graves' hyperthyroidism and ophthalmopathy.

The sequences come from peripheral blood mononuclear cells (PBMCs), collected at new diagnosis, from a patient treated with antithyroid drugs. Receptor source: a man aged 40-49 years with Graves disease. Each CDR3 is given with its conserved first and last residue. A D gene is named only where the DNA matches it firmly. Size tells how often a clone was seen (once, few, many) or the class of an expanded clone, and some rows leave it out.

v_call,clone_size,d_call,cdr3_length,j_call,cdr3_nt,cdr3_aa
TRBV5-6,many,-,14,TRBJ1-2,TGTGCCAGCAGCTTGGCCGGGGGTTCCTATGGCTACACCTTC,CASSLAGGSYGYTF
TRBV29-1,few,-,13,TRBJ1-2,TGCAGCGTTGAAGACAGGGTATTGGGTGGCTACACCTTC,CSVEDRVLGGYTF
TRBV7-9,many,TRBD1,15,TRBJ1-1,TGTGCCAGCAGCCCGCGGACAGGGGTAGGAACTGAAGCTTTCTTT,CASSPRTGVGTEAFF
TRBV10-3,many,TRBD1,14,TRBJ2-5,TGTGCCATCAGTGGGGACAGAAGACAAGAGACCCAGTACTTC,CAISGDRRQETQYF
TRBV5-1,few,-,13,TRBJ1-6,TGCGCCAGCAGCTTGGTCGTGGATTCACCCCTCCACTTT,CASSLVVDSPLHF
TRBV5-1,many,TRBD2,16,TRBJ2-7,TGCGCCAGCAGCCCCAGACTAGCGGCACTCTCCTACGAGCAGTACTTC,CASSPRLAALSYEQYF
TRBV18,many,-,14,TRBJ2-5,TGTGCCAGCTCACCGGGCAGTTTGCGAGAGACCCAGTACTTC,CASSPGSLRETQYF
TRBV29-1,-,TRBD2,14,TRBJ2-7,TGCAGCGCTGTCGGCCTAGCGGGCCACTACGAGCAGTACTTC,CSAVGLAGHYEQYF
TRBV4-1,few,TRBD1,16,TRBJ2-2,TGCGCCAGCAGCCCTATGGGGGACAGGGAGGACGGGGAGCTGTTTTTT,CASSPMGDREDGELFF
TRBV20-1,-,TRBD2,15,TRBJ2-1,TGCAGTGCTTACGTAGCGGGAATGTCCTACAATGAGCAGTTCTTC,CSAYVAGMSYNEQFF
TRBV11-2,few,-,17,TRBJ1-1,TGTGCCAGCAGCTTAGGACCCCTCGGTGGGGGGGACACTGAAGCTTTCTTT,CASSLGPLGGGDTEAFF
TRBV20-1,many,-,13,TRBJ2-1,TGCAGTGCTAGTTCGGACCAATCCAATGAGCAGTTCTTC,CSASSDQSNEQFF